What follows are 27 T cell receptor beta chains derived from one specimen sequenced in a study of identifying expanded T cells in peripheral blood. Some clones are missing from TCRdb's copy, which holds only in-frame ones; the method was immunoSEQ multiplex PCR. The sample has approximately 83,000 clones, 85% seen once. Sequencing was performed on blood. The source of these receptors is a person aged 18 to 70 in good health.

The genes are TRBV7-7 and TRBJ2-7; a weak D match, TRBD2 (5 bases). This CDR3 region has 13 residues. CDR1 is SSHAT and CDR2 is FNYEAQ in the germline V gene (reference sequence). Deletions cut 6 bases from V and 6 bases from J, with 15 bases between. The chain's CDR3 is CASSSEQSSEQYF. The CDR3 nucleotides are TGTGCCAGCAGTAGCGAACAGTCAAGCGAGCAGTACTTC.

This clone was recorded only once. The CDR3 nucleotides are TGTGCCAGCAGTTACTCGGGCTGGGACTCAGCCTACGAGCAGTACTTC. This sequence encodes CASSYSGWDSAYEQYF. The chain links TRBV6-5 to TRBJ2-7; possible D gene TRBD2, 6 bases. Trimming cost V 0 bases and J 2 bases, with 14 bases left between them. From germline, CDR1 is MNHEY and CDR2 SVGAGI. The CDR3 runs to 16 residues.

The chain is built from TRBV4-1 and TRBJ1-5; D unclear. This CDR3 comprises 13 residues. The V end lost 0 bases, the J end lost 0 bases, and 0 bases lay between the germline ends. CDR1 is MGHRA, CDR2 YSYEKL, per germline. The CDR3 loop is CASSQDSNQPQHF. The DNA of the CDR3 is TGCGCCAGCAGCCAAGATAGCAATCAGCCCCAGCATTTT.

The V call is TRBV19, the J call TRBJ1-1; D not resolved. The CDR3 length is 15 residues. In germline, CDR1 is LNHDA, CDR2 SQIVND (reference sequence). The V end lost 5 bases, the J end lost 1 base, and 14 bases lay between the germline ends. CDR3 amino acids: CASSPTTRPNTEAFF. CDR3 in DNA: TGTGCCAGTAGTCCGACGACAAGGCCGAACACTGAAGCTTTCTTT.

The chain is built from TRBV11-2 and TRBJ2-5, with D possibly being TRBD2 (5 bases). Between the trimmed V and J ends, which lost 5 bases and 1 base, there was a span of 8 bases. This CDR3 is 13 amino acids long. Germline CDR1 SGHAT, CDR2 FQNNGV. The CDR3 DNA reads as TGTGCCAGCAGCGACGGGATCCAAGAGACCCAGTACTTC. Protein: CASSDGIQETQYF.

V is TRBV7-9 and J is TRBJ1-5; D is ambiguous. Between the trimmed V and J ends, which lost 1 base and 0 bases, there was a span of 4 bases. Germline assignment: CDR1 SEHNR and CDR2 FQNEAQ (reference sequence). The CDR3 sequence is 14 residues long. The CDR3 loop reads CASSLGPSNQPQHF. The CDR3 coding sequence is TGTGCCAGCAGCTTAGGGCCTAGCAATCAGCCCCAGCATTTT.

V and J are TRBV11-2 and TRBJ1-1; D may be TRBD1 (5 bases). Germline lookup yields CDR1 SGHAT and CDR2 FQNNGV. The CDR3 is made up of 13 amino acids. V shed 8 bases and J shed 1 base, with 11 bases lying between them. The DNA for the CDR3 is TGTGCCAGCGCCGGGGACGAGAACACTGAAGCTTTCTTT. It yields the protein CASAGDENTEAFF. The whole variable domain, filled in from reference TRBV11-2 and TRBJ1-1, reads EAGVAQSPRYKIIEKRQSVAFWCNPISGHATLYWYQQILGQGPKLLIQFQNNGVVDDSQLPKDRFSAERLKGVDSTLKIQPAKLEDSAVYLCASAGDENTEAFFGQGTRLTVV.

The gene calls are TRBV5-4 and TRBJ2-2; D not resolved. The CDR3 covers 14 residues. V was shortened by 2 bases and J by 0 bases, with 5 bases between the two germline ends. Germline CDR1 SGHNT, CDR2 YYREEE (reference sequence). CDR3 bases: TGTGCCAGCAGCTTTGGAGCGAACACCGGGGAGCTGTTTTTT. Its translation: CASSFGANTGELFF.

V usage is TRBV5-8 and J usage is TRBJ2-1; 8 bases align to TRBD1. CDR1 and CDR2 from the germline V gene are SGHTS and YDEGEE. CDR3 length: 16 residues. V trimming: 1 base; J trimming: 0 bases; junction bases outside the gene matches: 3. This CDR3 reads CASSLYRGSSYNEQFF. CDR3 bases: TGTGCCAGCAGCTTGTACAGGGGGTCCTCCTACAATGAGCAGTTCTTC.

The V and J genes are TRBV18 and TRBJ2-3; D is ambiguous. Germline V CDR1 and CDR2: KGHSH, LQKENI. The CDR3 extends over 13 amino acids. The V and J ends lost 3 bases and 5 bases respectively, with 9 bases between them. DNA of the CDR3: TGTGCCAGCTCACCTCCCCTCGTAGATACGCAGTATTTT. This sequence encodes CASSPPLVDTQYF.

The rearrangement uses TRBV19 and TRBJ1-5; 9 nucleotides align to TRBD1. Germline V lookup: CDR1 LNHDA, CDR2 SQIVND (reference sequence). V shed 7 bases, J shed 6 bases, and the junction held 13 bases outside the gene matches. The length of the CDR3 is 16 residues. In DNA form, the CDR3 reads TGTGCCAGTAAAGAAGTACGTGGGACAGGGCGTCAGCCCCAGCATTTT. This codes for CASKEVRGTGRQPQHF.

This clone occurred a few times. The chain joins TRBV28 to TRBJ2-5, with D perhaps given as TRBD1 or TRBD2 (5 bases each). Germline loops: CDR1 MDHEN, CDR2 SYDVKM. The ends were cut back, 2 bases at V and 3 bases at J, with 13 bases in the middle. The CDR3 spans 15 residues. CDR3 bases: TGTGCCAGCAGTTTAGGGGGATCCAGGGAAGAGACCCAGTACTTC. Protein: CASSLGGSREETQYF.

CDR3 DNA sequence: TGTGCCAGCAGCTCCCCGTCGGCCAGCGGACTTGAAGCTTTCTTT. Protein sequence: CASSSPSASGLEAFF. The V call is TRBV11-3, the J call TRBJ1-1; D gene ambiguous. The CDR3 contains 15 residues. Trimming pared 4 bases from V and 7 bases from J, leaving 19 bases between. Germline loops: CDR1 SGHNT, CDR2 YENEEA.

V and J are TRBV7-9 and TRBJ1-1, with TRBD1 matching over 7 bases. CDR3 length: 18 residues. Looked up from germline, CDR1 is SEHNR and CDR2 is FQNEAQ (reference sequence). Trimming removed 1 base from V and 4 bases from J; junction bases left unmatched: 15. The CDR3, as DNA: TGTGCCAGCAGCTTAGAAGGGCAAGGGGGCGCGAGGCTCACTGAAGCTTTCTTT. This sequence encodes CASSLEGQGGARLTEAFF. Variable domain in full (rest from reference TRBV7-9 and TRBJ1-1): DTGVSQNPRHKITKRGQNVTFRCDPISEHNRLYWYRQTLGQGPEFLTYFQNEAQLEKSRLLSDRFSAERPKGSFSTLEIQRTEQGDSAMYLCASSLEGQGGARLTEAFFGQGTRLTVV.

This clone was found a few times. V usage is TRBV27 and J usage is TRBJ2-3; D remains ambiguous. Germline loops: CDR1 MNHEY, CDR2 SMNVEV (reference sequence). This CDR3 spans 13 amino acids. V lost 3 bases to trimming and J lost 2 bases, with 6 bases between them. CDR3: CASSFRYTDTQYF. CDR3 sequence (DNA): TGTGCCAGCAGTTTCAGGTACACAGATACGCAGTATTTT.

V gene TRBV7-3 combines with J gene TRBJ1-2; TRBD1 matches 8 bases. V trimming: 4 bases; J trimming: 7 bases; junction bases outside the gene matches: 5. The germline CDR1 and CDR2 sequences are SGHTA and FQGTGA. CDR3 length: 13 amino acids. The chain's CDR3 is CASSSQQGGGYTF. The CDR3 nucleotides are TGTGCCAGCAGCTCCCAACAGGGGGGTGGCTACACCTTC.

The chain recombines TRBV7-9 with TRBJ2-1; a possible D gene is TRBD1 (6 bases). Trimming pared 5 bases from V and 1 base from J, leaving 12 bases between. This CDR3 has 15 amino acids. Germline CDR1 and CDR2: SEHNR and FQNEAQ (reference sequence). The CDR3 nucleotides read TGTGCCAGCAGCACGCCGACAGGTTCCTACAATGAGCAGTTCTTC. It codes for CASSTPTGSYNEQFF.

This clone was picked up a small number of times. This chain uses TRBV13 with TRBJ1-5; a possible D gene is TRBD1 (5 bases). The V gene's germline CDR1 is PRHDT and CDR2 FYEKMQ (reference sequence). Trimming pared 2 bases from V and 7 bases from J, leaving 12 bases between. This CDR3 comprises 14 residues. The CDR3 here is CASSLSQGGQPQHF. CDR3 sequence (DNA): TGTGCCAGCAGCTTATCCCAGGGAGGCCAGCCCCAGCATTTT.

CDR3 sequence reads: CASSEWLAGGMDEQYF. CDR3 bases: TGTGCCAGCAGTGAATGGCTAGCGGGGGGAATGGACGAGCAGTACTTC. V gene TRBV6-1 combines with J gene TRBJ2-7; 11 nucleotides align to TRBD2. The germline V gene has CDR1 MNHNS and CDR2 SASEGT. The V and J ends lost 2 bases and 5 bases, in that order; junction bases with no gene match: 8. The CDR3 runs 16 residues.

The chain recombines TRBV19 with TRBJ1-5; D is possibly TRBD1 (5 bases). Trimming stripped 5 bases from V and 0 bases from J, with 17 bases between. Germline V gives CDR1 LNHDA, CDR2 SQIVND (reference sequence). The CDR3 sequence is 17 residues long. CDR3 sequence: CASSPFWGRDSNQPQHF. The CDR3 DNA follows: TGTGCCAGTAGTCCTTTTTGGGGCAGGGATAGCAATCAGCCCCAGCATTTT.

The chain joins TRBV7-2 to TRBJ1-1, with a weak D call TRBD1 (6 bases). The CDR3 spans 16 residues. V was shortened by 2 bases and J by 4 bases, with 17 bases between the two germline ends. Germline V gene lookup returns CDR1 SGHTA and CDR2 FQGNSA. The CDR3 DNA reads TGTGCCAGCAGCTTATACGTCGGGGGCATTGGCACTGAAGCTTTCTTT. This encodes CASSLYVGGIGTEAFF.

The J gene is TRBJ1-1, the V gene TRBV18; TRBD1 is a possible D gene (5 bases). Germline V lookup: CDR1 KGHSH, CDR2 LQKENI. The CDR3 totals 12 residues. Trimming left V 2 bases short and J 11 bases short, with 12 bases between. The CDR3 loop reads CASSPAGRVAFF. CDR3 bases: TGTGCCAGCTCACCAGCGGGGCGAGTGGCTTTCTTT.

Only a few counts were recorded for this clone. J is TRBJ1-5 and V is TRBV6-5, with D possibly matching TRBD1 (6 bases). V lost 5 bases and J lost 7, with 15 bases in between. Germline CDR1 reads MNHEY; CDR2 reads SVGAGI. The CDR3 totals 14 residues. CDR3: CASSLQGMGQPQHF. The DNA for the CDR3 is TGTGCCAGCAGTCTCCAGGGGATGGGGCAGCCCCAGCATTTT.

V gene TRBV6-1 combines with J gene TRBJ1-5; D is unclear. Germline values: CDR1 MNHNS, CDR2 SASEGT. CDR3 length: 15 amino acids. V was clipped by 10 bases and J by 0 bases, with 16 bases between them. CDR3 coding DNA: TGTGCCATCTCTTGGGGAAGCAATAGCAATCAGCCCCAGCATTTT. This gives the protein CAISWGSNSNQPQHF.

This chain's CDR3 is CASSLSTYTDTQYF. For the CDR3, the DNA is TGTGCCAGCAGCTTGTCAACGTACACAGATACGCAGTATTTT. The chain combines TRBV7-6 with TRBJ2-3, with unresolved D. Germline CDR1 is SGHVS and CDR2 is FNYEAQ. CDR3 length equals 14 residues. V lost 3 bases to trimming and J lost 2 bases, with 9 bases between them.

The V and J genes are TRBV15 and TRBJ2-3; no reliable D call. Per germline, CDR1 LNHNV and CDR2 YYDKDF (reference sequence). The CDR3 consists of 14 residues. Trimming took off 1 base at V and 2 bases at J, with 7 bases between the two ends. CDR3 sequence: CATSRVGNTDTQYF. The CDR3 DNA is TGTGCCACCAGCAGAGTCGGAAACACAGATACGCAGTATTTT.

This clone appeared once. V is TRBV19 and J is TRBJ1-2; D remains unclear. Germline-derived CDR1 and CDR2 are LNHDA and SQIVND (reference sequence). The V end was cut by 4 bases, the J end by 4 bases, with 16 bases between. This CDR3 is built from 15 residues. This chain's CDR3 is CASSTSPGSGYGYTF. For the CDR3, the DNA is TGTGCCAGTAGTACCTCCCCGGGGTCCGGCTATGGCTACACCTTC.